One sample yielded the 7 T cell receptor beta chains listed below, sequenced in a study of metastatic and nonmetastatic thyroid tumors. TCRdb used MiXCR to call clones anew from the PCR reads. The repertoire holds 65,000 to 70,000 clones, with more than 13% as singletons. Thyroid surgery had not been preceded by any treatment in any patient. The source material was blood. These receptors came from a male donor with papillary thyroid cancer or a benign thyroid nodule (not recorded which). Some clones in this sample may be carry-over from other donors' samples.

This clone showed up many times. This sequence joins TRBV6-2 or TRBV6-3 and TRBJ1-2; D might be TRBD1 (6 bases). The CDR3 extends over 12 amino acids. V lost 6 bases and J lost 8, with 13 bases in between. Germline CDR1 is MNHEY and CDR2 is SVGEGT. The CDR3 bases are TGTGCCAGCAGCACAGGGTTTGTGGGCTACACCTTC. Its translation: CASSTGFVGYTF.

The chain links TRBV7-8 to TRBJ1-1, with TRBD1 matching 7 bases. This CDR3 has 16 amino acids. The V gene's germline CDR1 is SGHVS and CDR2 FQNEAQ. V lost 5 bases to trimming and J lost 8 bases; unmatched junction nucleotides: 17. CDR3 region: CASSSRTGSTGIEAFF. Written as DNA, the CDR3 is TGTGCCAGCAGCAGCCGGACAGGTAGTACGGGGATCGAAGCTTTCTTT.

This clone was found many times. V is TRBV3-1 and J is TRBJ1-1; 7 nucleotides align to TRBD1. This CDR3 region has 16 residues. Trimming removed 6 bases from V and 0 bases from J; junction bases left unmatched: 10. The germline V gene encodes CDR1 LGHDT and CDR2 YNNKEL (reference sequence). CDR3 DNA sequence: TGTGCCAGCAGTGAAAACCGGGACAGATTGAACACTGAAGCTTTCTTT. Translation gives CASSENRDRLNTEAFF.

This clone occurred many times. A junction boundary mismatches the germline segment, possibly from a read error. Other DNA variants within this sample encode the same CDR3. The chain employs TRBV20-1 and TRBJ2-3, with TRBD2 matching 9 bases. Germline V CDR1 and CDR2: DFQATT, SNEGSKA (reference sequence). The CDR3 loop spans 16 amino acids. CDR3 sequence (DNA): TGCAGTGCTAGTGTCGCCCTAGCGGGGAGCACGGATACGCAGTATTTT. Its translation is CSASVALAGSTDTQYF.

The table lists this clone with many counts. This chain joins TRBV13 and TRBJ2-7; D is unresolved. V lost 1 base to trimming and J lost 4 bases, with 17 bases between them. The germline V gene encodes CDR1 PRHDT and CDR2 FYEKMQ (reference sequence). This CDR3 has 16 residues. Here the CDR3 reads CASSLAGPFGLYEQYF. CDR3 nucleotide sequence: TGTGCCAGCAGCTTAGCCGGACCCTTCGGCTTATACGAGCAGTACTTC.

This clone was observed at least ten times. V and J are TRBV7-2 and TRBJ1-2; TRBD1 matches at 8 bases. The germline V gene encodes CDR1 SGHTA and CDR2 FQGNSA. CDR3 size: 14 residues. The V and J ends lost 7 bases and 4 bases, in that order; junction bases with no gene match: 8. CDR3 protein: CASTGQGESYGYTF. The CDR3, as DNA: TGTGCCAGCACCGGACAGGGTGAATCCTATGGCTACACCTTC.

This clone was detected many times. CDR3 amino acids: CASSLGDRARSYEQYF. In DNA form, the CDR3 reads TGTGCCAGCAGCTTAGGGGACAGGGCCCGTTCCTACGAGCAGTACTTC. This chain links TRBV11-1 with TRBJ2-7; 9 nucleotides match TRBD1. V dropped 1 base and J dropped 1; count of bases not matched to a gene: 5. Germline V gene lookup returns CDR1 SGHAT and CDR2 FQDESV (reference sequence). This CDR3 spans 16 amino acids.